A single sample gave rise to the 7 T cell receptor beta chains below, sequenced in a study of blood T cell repertoires in COVID-19. The data were produced by immunoSEQ multiplex PCR, yet TCRdb's version contains in-frame clones alone and is incomplete. The data hold 100,000 to 120,000 clones, with approximately 82% observed a single time. Sequencing was carried out using peripheral blood. These receptor sequences come from an elderly woman with acute or convalescent COVID-19.

DNA of the CDR3: TGCGCCAGCAGCCTGGGACAGTTGGACGAAAAACTGTTTTTT. Translation gives CASSLGQLDEKLFF. J is TRBJ1-4 and V is TRBV4-1; TRBD1 matches at 7 bases. Germline V gene sequence: CDR1 MGHRA, CDR2 YSYEKL. This CDR3 has 14 residues. V gave up 4 bases and J gave up 8 bases; unmatched junction bases: 7.

Remarks on this clone: Other DNA variants within this sample encode the same CDR3. The chain is built from TRBV5-1 and TRBJ2-1; 9 bases agree with TRBD2. The junction had 7 bases not matched to a gene; V was cut back by 0 bases and J by 9 bases. Germline-derived CDR1 and CDR2 are SGHRS and YFSETQ. The CDR3 runs 15 residues. The DNA for the CDR3 is TGCGCCAGCAGCTTGGAGGCGGGAGGGCCCGGTGAGCAGTTCTTC. Translating it yields CASSLEAGGPGEQFF.

The chain is built from TRBV7-6 and TRBJ1-6; maybe TRBD1 (5 bases). V was cut by 3 bases and J by 5 bases, with 8 bases left in between. The CDR3 spans 14 residues. The germline V gene encodes CDR1 SGHVS and CDR2 FNYEAQ. Written as DNA, the CDR3 is TGTGCCAGCAGCTTTAGACAGAATAATTCACCCCTCCACTTT. Translating it yields CASSFRQNNSPLHF.

This clone was observed once. This chain uses TRBV9 with TRBJ2-2, with 8 positions matching TRBD2. The V gene's germline CDR1 is SGDLS and CDR2 YYNGEE. The CDR3 has 15 residues. V shed 0 bases and J 7 bases; nucleotides not matched to a gene: 5. CDR3 residues: CASSVDPGGFGELFF. CDR3 nucleotides: TGTGCCAGCAGCGTAGACCCGGGAGGGTTCGGGGAGCTGTTTTTT.

The chain couples TRBV6-2 or TRBV6-3 to TRBJ2-5, with D hard to call. CDR1 is MNHEY, CDR2 SVGEGT, per germline. This CDR3 is 12 amino acids long. The ends were cut back, 2 bases at V and 4 bases at J, with 5 bases in the middle. Written as DNA, the CDR3 is TGTGCCAGCAGTTACAGGAGAGAGACCCAGTACTTC. It yields the protein CASSYRRETQYF.

The chain joins TRBV5-1 to TRBJ1-1, with 9 bases aligning to TRBD1. The CDR3 contains 16 residues. Germline CDR1 and CDR2: SGHRS and YFSETQ. The V and J ends lost 4 bases and 1 base, in that order; junction bases with no gene match: 8. The CDR3 coding sequence is TGCGCCAGCAGCCCGGGACAGGGCAACTCGAACACTGAAGCTTTCTTT. Amino acids: CASSPGQGNSNTEAFF. Using reference TRBV5-1 and TRBJ1-1 for the parts outside the CDR3, the full variable domain is KAGVTQTPRYLIKTRGQQVTLSCSPISGHRSVSWYQQTPGQGLQFLFEYFSETQRNKGNFPGRFSGRQFSNSRSEMNVSTLELGDSALYLCASSPGQGNSNTEAFFGQGTRLTVV.

The chain employs TRBV28 and TRBJ1-2; D possibly corresponds to TRBD1 (5 bases). CDR1 and CDR2 (germline): MDHEN, SYDVKM. V dropped 5 bases and J dropped 5 bases, with 12 bases sitting between them. The CDR3 runs 13 residues. The CDR3 protein is CASSLTGPYGYTF. The CDR3 coding sequence is TGTGCCAGCAGTCTAACAGGTCCGTATGGCTACACCTTC.